What follows describes a single T cell receptor beta chain. This sample's time point: blood 2 weeks post-SBRT. The treatment denotes: 15 Gy SBRT to primary tumor, nephrectomy 4 weeks later. Here immunoSEQ multiplex PCR was the method, and the copy in TCRdb shows in-frame clones only, minus some. The sample has fewer than 150,000 clones; about 88% are singletons. This sample was taken from a study of radiation and T cells in renal cell carcinoma. This receptor was obtained from a woman in her 70s with renal cell carcinoma. The sample in question was blood, obtained from a patient whose treatment included radiotherapy and nephrectomy.

This CDR3 is CASSLSSEQYF. CDR3 sequence (DNA): TGTGCCAGCAGCTTATCGTCCGAGCAGTACTTC. The J gene is TRBJ2-7, the V gene TRBV11-2; D ambiguous. Trimming removed 2 bases from V and 6 bases from J, with 5 bases in between. Germline-derived CDR1 and CDR2 are SGHAT and FQNNGV. The CDR3 runs 11 residues.